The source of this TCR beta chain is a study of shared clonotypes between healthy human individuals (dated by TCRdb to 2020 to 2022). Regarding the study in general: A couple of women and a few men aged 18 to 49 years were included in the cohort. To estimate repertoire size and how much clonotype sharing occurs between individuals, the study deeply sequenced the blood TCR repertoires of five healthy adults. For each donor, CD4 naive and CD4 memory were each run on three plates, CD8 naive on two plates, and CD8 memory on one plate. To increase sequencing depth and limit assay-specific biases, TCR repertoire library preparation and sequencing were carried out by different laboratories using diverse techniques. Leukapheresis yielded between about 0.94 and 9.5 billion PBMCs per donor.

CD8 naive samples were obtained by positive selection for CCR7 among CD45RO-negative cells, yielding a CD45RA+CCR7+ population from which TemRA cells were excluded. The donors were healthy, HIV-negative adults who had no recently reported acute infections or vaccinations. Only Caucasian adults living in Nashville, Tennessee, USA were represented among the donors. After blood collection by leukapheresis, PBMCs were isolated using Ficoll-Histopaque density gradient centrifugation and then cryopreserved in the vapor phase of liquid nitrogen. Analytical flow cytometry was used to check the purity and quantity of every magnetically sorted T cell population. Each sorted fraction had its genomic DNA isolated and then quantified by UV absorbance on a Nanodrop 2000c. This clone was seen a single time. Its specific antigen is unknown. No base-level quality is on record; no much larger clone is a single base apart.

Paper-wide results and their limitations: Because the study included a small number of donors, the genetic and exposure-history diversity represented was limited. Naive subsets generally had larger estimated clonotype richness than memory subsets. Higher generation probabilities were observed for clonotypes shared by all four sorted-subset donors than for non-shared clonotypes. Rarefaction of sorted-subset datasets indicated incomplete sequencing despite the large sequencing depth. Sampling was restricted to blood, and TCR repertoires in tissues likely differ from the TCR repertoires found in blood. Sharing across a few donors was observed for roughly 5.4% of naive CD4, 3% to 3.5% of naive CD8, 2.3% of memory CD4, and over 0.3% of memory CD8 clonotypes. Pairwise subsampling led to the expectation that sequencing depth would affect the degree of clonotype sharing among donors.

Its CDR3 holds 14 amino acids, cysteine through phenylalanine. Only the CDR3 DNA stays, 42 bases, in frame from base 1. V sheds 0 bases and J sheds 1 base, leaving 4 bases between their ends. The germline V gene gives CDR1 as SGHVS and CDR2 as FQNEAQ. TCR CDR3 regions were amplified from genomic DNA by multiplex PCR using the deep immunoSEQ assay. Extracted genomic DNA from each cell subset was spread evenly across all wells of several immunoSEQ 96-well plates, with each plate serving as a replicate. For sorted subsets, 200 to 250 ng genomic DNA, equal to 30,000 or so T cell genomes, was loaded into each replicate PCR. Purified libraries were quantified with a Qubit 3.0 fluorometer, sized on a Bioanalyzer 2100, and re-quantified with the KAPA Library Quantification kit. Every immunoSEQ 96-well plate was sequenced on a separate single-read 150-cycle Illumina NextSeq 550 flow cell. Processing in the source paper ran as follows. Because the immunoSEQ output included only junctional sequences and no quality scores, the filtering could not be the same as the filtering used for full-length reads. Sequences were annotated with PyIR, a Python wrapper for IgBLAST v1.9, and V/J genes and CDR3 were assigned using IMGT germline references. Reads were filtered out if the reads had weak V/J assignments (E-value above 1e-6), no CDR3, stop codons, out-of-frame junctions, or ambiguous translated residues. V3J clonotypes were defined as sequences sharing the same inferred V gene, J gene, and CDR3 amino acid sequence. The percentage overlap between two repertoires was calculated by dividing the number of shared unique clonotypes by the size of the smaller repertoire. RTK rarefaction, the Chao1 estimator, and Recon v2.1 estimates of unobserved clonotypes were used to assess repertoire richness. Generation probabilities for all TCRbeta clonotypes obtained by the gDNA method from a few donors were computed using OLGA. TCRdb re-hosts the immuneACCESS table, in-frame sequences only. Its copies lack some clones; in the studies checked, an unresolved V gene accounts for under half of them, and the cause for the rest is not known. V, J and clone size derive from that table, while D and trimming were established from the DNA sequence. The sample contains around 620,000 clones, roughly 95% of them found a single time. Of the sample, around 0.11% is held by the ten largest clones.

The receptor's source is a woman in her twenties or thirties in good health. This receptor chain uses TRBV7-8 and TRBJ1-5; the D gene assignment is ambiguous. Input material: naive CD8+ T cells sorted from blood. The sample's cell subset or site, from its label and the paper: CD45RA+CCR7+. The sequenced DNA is TGTGCCAGCAGCTTAGCAATGAGCAATCAGCCCCAGCATTTT. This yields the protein CASSLAMSNQPQHF.